Presented here are 6 T cell receptor beta chains from one specimen sequenced in a study of radiotherapy plus CTLA-4 blockade in lung cancer. Measured with immunoSEQ multiplex PCR; TCRdb has only the in-frame clones, and not every one. The repertoire holds about 110,000 clones, with approximately 87% as singletons. Sequenced material: peripheral blood, taken from a patient treated with radiotherapy plus ipilimumab. The receptors shown here come from a human donor with non-small cell lung cancer that progressed on radiotherapy plus ipilimumab. Some clones in this sample may be carry-over from other donors' samples.

The chain links TRBV9 to TRBJ1-1; D is perhaps TRBD1 (5 bases). The CDR3 extends over 14 amino acids. V was trimmed by 3 bases and J by 1 base, leaving 10 bases between them. CDR1 and CDR2 (germline): SGDLS, YYNGEE. This CDR3 reads CASSEYGGNTEAFF. CDR3 in DNA: TGTGCCAGCAGCGAGTACGGGGGGAACACTGAAGCTTTCTTT. The full variable domain, its missing parts supplied by reference TRBV9 and TRBJ1-1, is DSGVTQTPKHLITATGQRVTLRCSPRSGDLSVYWYQQSLDQGLQFLIQYYNGEERAKGNILERFSAQQFPDLHSELNLSSLELGDSALYFCASSEYGGNTEAFFGQGTRLTVV.

The chain links TRBV7-2 to TRBJ2-7; D gene uncertain. Looked up from germline, CDR1 is SGHTA and CDR2 is FQGNSA. V lost 5 bases and J lost 3, with 14 bases in between. The CDR3 length is 14 residues. CDR3 sequence: CASSIQRFSYEQYF. CDR3 DNA sequence: TGTGCCAGCAGCATCCAGAGATTTAGCTACGAGCAGTACTTC.

The V call is TRBV4-3, the J call TRBJ1-6; D is ambiguous. Trimming took off 0 bases at V and 11 bases at J, with 11 bases between the two ends. The V gene's germline CDR1 is LGHNA and CDR2 YSLEER. The length of the CDR3 is 14 residues. Written as DNA, the CDR3 is TGCGCCAGCAGCCAAGATGGCCCGGGTCCACCCCTCCACTTT. It specifies CASSQDGPGPPLHF.

J is TRBJ1-5 and V is TRBV5-6, with 10 bases matching TRBD1. This CDR3 has 18 amino acids. J gave up 2 bases and V 1 base, and 9 bases lay outside the gene matches. Germline CDR1 is SGHDT and CDR2 is YYEEEE. The CDR3 protein is CASSLHRDRGLGNQPQHF. For the CDR3, the DNA is TGTGCCAGCAGCTTGCACCGGGACAGGGGACTCGGCAATCAGCCCCAGCATTTT.

This rearrangement joins TRBV9 to TRBJ1-1; the D gene is possibly TRBD1 (6 bases). Deletions cut 3 bases from V and 1 base from J, with 10 bases between. The length of the CDR3 is 14 residues. Per germline, CDR1 SGDLS and CDR2 YYNGEE. The CDR3 reads CASSDGGENTEAFF. CDR3 bases: TGTGCCAGCAGCGATGGGGGCGAGAACACTGAAGCTTTCTTT.

The chain couples TRBV4-3 to TRBJ2-5; D is unclear. The CDR3 is 14 residues long. The germline V gene has CDR1 LGHNA and CDR2 YSLEER. V was pared by 1 base and J by 4 bases, with 10 bases between. CDR3 bases: TGCGCCAGCAGCCAAGCTTATCTCGTAGAGACCCAGTACTTC. Encoded protein: CASSQAYLVETQYF.